This T cell receptor beta chain was obtained from a study of cytomegalovirus exposure and HLA in healthy donors. Study in general: T cells numbering around 180 million yielded approximately 120 million unique TCR beta sequences in an earlier analysis. Findings and limits, study-wide: When presence/absence was analysed, sequencing depth was taken to be roughly uniform across donors.

The PCR contained 60 Vbeta and 13 Jbeta primers. Only in-frame clones appear in the TCRdb table, and some are missing; sequencing was by immunoSEQ multiplex PCR. Altogether 150,000 to 200,000 clones are present, 70% to 90% being singletons, with the ten largest covering roughly 9.3%. On this clone: Its antigen is not identified.

CDR1 is SNHLY, CDR2 FYNNEI, per germline. Trimming cost V 2 bases and J 7 bases; bases outside gene matches: 5. The CDR3 length is 14 residues. The sequence was obtained from a man in his late teens or twenties in good health and CMV-seropositive. The chain is built from TRBV2 and TRBJ1-5; TRBD1 matches at 7 bases. The sequencing sample was made of PBMCs. The CDR3 nucleotides are TGTGCCAGCAGTGAAAGACAGGGTCGCCAGCCCCAGCATTTT. It codes for CASSERQGRQPQHF.